This TCR beta chain was recovered during a study of beta chain features in type 1 diabetes. Across the study: Analysis included around 110,000,000 sorted cells drawn from all samples.

One heparinised draw of blood, averaging around 120 mL, came from each donor. Purity (above 95%) was reached by all sorted populations. The V gene lost 1 base and the J gene lost 7 bases, with 17 bases spanning the gap. This CDR3 has 15 residues. The germline V gene encodes CDR1 SGHAT and CDR2 FQNNGV. Sequencing targeted expressed TCRB transcripts, as all isolated RNA had been reverse transcribed. Data came from immunoSEQ multiplex PCR; TCRdb stores just in-frame clones and leaves some out. The top ten hold around 0.013% of the sample, which has some 290,000 clones, 24% seen once. This clone was seen only a few times. Its antigen remains unidentified. Study-level results: All four CD4+ subsets from Type 1 diabetes patients carried moderately but significantly shorter TCRB CDR3s. Researchers reported that naive, central memory and Treg TCRB repertoires appeared more similar in patients than in healthy donors.

Sequencing used naive CD4+ T cells from blood. This TCR was sampled from a woman in her twenties or thirties with type 1 diabetes. The J gene is TRBJ2-7, the V gene TRBV11-2; perhaps TRBD2 as D (6 bases). In DNA, the CDR3 is TGTGCCAGCAGCTTAGCCGGTAGCGGATCAGGGGAGCAGTACTTC. It specifies CASSLAGSGSGEQYF. The complete variable domain, with remaining parts taken from reference TRBV11-2 and TRBJ2-7, reads EAGVAQSPRYKIIEKRQSVAFWCNPISGHATLYWYQQILGQGPKLLIQFQNNGVVDDSQLPKDRFSAERLKGVDSTLKIQPAKLEDSAVYLCASSLAGSGSGEQYFGPGTRLTVT.